The next 22 T cell receptor beta chains were all read from a single sample in a study of blood T cell repertoires in COVID-19. Sequencing used immunoSEQ multiplex PCR; TCRdb keeps in-frame clones, though not all of them. The table lists 150,000 to 200,000 clones, approximately 86% of them singletons. The sample was peripheral blood. The source of these receptors is a man aged 35-49 years with active or convalescent COVID-19.

This clone appeared a single time. The chain employs TRBV6-1 and TRBJ2-7, with a weak D call TRBD2 (6 bases). CDR1 and CDR2 from the germline V gene are MNHNS and SASEGT. The CDR3 spans 13 residues. V shed 1 base and J shed 6 bases, with 10 bases lying between them. DNA of the CDR3: TGTGCCAGCAGTGAAGGGTGGAGGGCCGAGCAGTACTTC. Translation gives CASSEGWRAEQYF.

The V gene is TRBV16, the J gene TRBJ1-5; the D is unclear. This CDR3 comprises 12 residues. Germline assignment: CDR1 KGHSY and CDR2 FQNENV. Trimming stripped 6 bases from V and 7 bases from J, with 10 bases between. CDR3 amino acids: CASSKDGQPQHF. The CDR3 DNA reads as TGTGCCAGCAGTAAAGACGGGCAGCCCCAGCATTTT.

J is TRBJ2-4 and V is TRBV7-3; 8 nucleotides align to TRBD1. The CDR3 contains 15 residues. Germline lookup yields CDR1 SGHTA and CDR2 FQGTGA. The J segment lost 2 bases and the V segment lost 9 bases, leaving 9 bases of the junction unmatched. CDR3: CASSPDRETKNIQYF. CDR3 DNA: TGTGCCAGTAGCCCGGACAGGGAAACCAAAAACATTCAGTACTTC.

V and J are TRBV19 and TRBJ1-1, with unresolved D. The CDR3 consists of 16 residues. V dropped 7 bases and J dropped 2 bases, with 20 bases sitting between them. Germline lookup yields CDR1 LNHDA and CDR2 SQIVND (reference sequence). The CDR3 DNA is TGTGCCAGTACCTCACTTACTCGCGGTTTTAACACTGAAGCTTTCTTT. Translation: CASTSLTRGFNTEAFF.

The gene calls are TRBV6-5 and TRBJ2-7; 10 bases map to TRBD1. With 5 bases clipped from V and 5 bases from J, the junction kept 6 bases outside the gene matches. The CDR3 is 14 amino acids. Germline values: CDR1 MNHEY, CDR2 SVGAGI. CDR3 in amino acids: CASSPRGQGNEQYF. CDR3 sequence (DNA): TGTGCCAGCAGTCCCCGGGGACAGGGGAACGAGCAGTACTTC.

This clone was seen a single time. The chain employs TRBV24-1 and TRBJ1-2, with 8 bases fitting TRBD1. This CDR3 region has 15 residues. The ends lost 5 bases at V and 2 bases at J; junction bases unmatched: 6. Germline V gene data show CDR1 as KGHDR and CDR2 as SFDVKD. In DNA form, the CDR3 reads TGTGCCACCAGTGGTGCAGGGGGCACAAACTATGGCTACACCTTC. Translated: CATSGAGGTNYGYTF.

This chain links TRBV11-2 with TRBJ2-3; 10 bases agree with TRBD2. J was trimmed by 6 bases and V by 4 bases; bases with no gene match: 4. CDR1 is SGHAT, CDR2 FQNNGV, per germline. CDR3 length: 14 amino acids. CDR3 loop: CASSSAGGPDTQYF. The DNA of the CDR3 is TGTGCCAGCAGCTCAGCGGGGGGGCCTGATACGCAGTATTTT. The complete variable domain, with remaining parts taken from reference TRBV11-2 and TRBJ2-3, reads EAGVAQSPRYKIIEKRQSVAFWCNPISGHATLYWYQQILGQGPKLLIQFQNNGVVDDSQLPKDRFSAERLKGVDSTLKIQPAKLEDSAVYLCASSSAGGPDTQYFGPGTRLTVL.

This clone was seen a single time. The rearrangement links TRBV7-9 to TRBJ2-7, with 8 nucleotides matching TRBD1. CDR1 SEHNR and CDR2 FQNEAQ come from the germline V gene (reference sequence). This CDR3 is built from 17 residues. Germline trimming cut 4 bases from V and 0 bases from J; bases unmatched to any gene: 11. The CDR3 is CASSYAGTGLYSYEQYF. In DNA form, the CDR3 reads TGTGCCAGCAGCTACGCCGGGACAGGTCTGTACTCCTACGAGCAGTACTTC.

The chain links TRBV6-5 to TRBJ1-2; maybe TRBD1 (5 bases). V gave up 5 bases and J gave up 4 bases, with 11 bases separating them. Germline V gene lookup returns CDR1 MNHEY and CDR2 SVGAGI. The CDR3 contains 13 residues. Here the CDR3 DNA reads TGTGCCAGCAGTACCTCAGGGATCTATGGCTACACCTTC. Residues: CASSTSGIYGYTF.

In this sample, this clone turned up once. The CDR3 sequence: CASSVATGSLGGYTF. Written as DNA, the CDR3 is TGTGCCAGCAGCGTAGCCACAGGATCGCTCGGTGGCTACACCTTC. The V gene is TRBV9, the J gene TRBJ1-2, with TRBD1 as a possible D gene (5 bases). This CDR3 spans 15 amino acids. Trimming took 0 bases from V and 7 from J, leaving 16 bases between them. Germline CDR1 SGDLS, CDR2 YYNGEE.

V is TRBV9 and J is TRBJ1-1, with 7 bases aligning to TRBD1. CDR1 is SGDLS, CDR2 YYNGEE, per germline. V lost 3 bases and J lost 1; bases outside the gene matches: 6. This CDR3 is built from 15 residues. The CDR3 nucleotides are TGTGCCAGCAGCGCTAGCAGGGGGGAGAACACTGAAGCTTTCTTT. Translating gives CASSASRGENTEAFF. Filled out from reference TRBV9 and TRBJ1-1, the complete variable domain reads DSGVTQTPKHLITATGQRVTLRCSPRSGDLSVYWYQQSLDQGLQFLIQYYNGEERAKGNILERFSAQQFPDLHSELNLSSLELGDSALYFCASSASRGENTEAFFGQGTRLTVV.

The CDR3 bases are TGTGCCAGCAGTCAGGGGGAATACACTGAAGCTTTCTTT. Translation: CASSQGEYTEAFF. The rearrangement links TRBV12-3 or TRBV12-4 to TRBJ1-1; 7 nucleotides line up with TRBD1. The CDR3 contains 13 residues. Trimming removed 5 bases from V and 3 bases from J; junction bases left unmatched: 3.

V is TRBV7-2 and J is TRBJ2-7, with 8 positions matching TRBD2. There are 15 residues in the CDR3. Germline V CDR1 and CDR2: SGHTA, FQGNSA. With V trimmed by 8 bases and J by 2 bases, 11 bases remained unmatched. In DNA form, the CDR3 reads TGTGCCAGCGGGGCGGGGGGTCTATCTCCCTACGAGCAGTACTTC. Translation gives CASGAGGLSPYEQYF.

The V and J genes are TRBV19 and TRBJ1-2; 10 bases are shared with TRBD1. Germline loops: CDR1 LNHDA, CDR2 SQIVND (reference sequence). V shed 3 bases and J 5 bases; nucleotides not matched to a gene: 6. The CDR3 is 15 residues long. The CDR3 coding sequence is TGTGCCAGTAGTATCTCTCGGACAGGGGGATATGGCTACACCTTC. This gives the protein CASSISRTGGYGYTF.

The CDR3 nucleotides read TGTGCCAGTAGTAGCCGTTCGCGGGACATTCAGTACTTC. Translating it yields CASSSRSRDIQYF. The chain combines TRBV19 with TRBJ2-4; possible D gene TRBD2, 5 bases. CDR1 is LNHDA and CDR2 is SQIVND in the germline V gene (reference sequence). V was shortened by 4 bases and J by 8 bases, with 12 bases between the two germline ends. This CDR3 comprises 13 residues.

The genes are TRBV27 and TRBJ1-2; the D gene is possibly TRBD1 (6 bases). Trimming left V 6 bases short and J 7 bases short, with 15 bases between. From germline, CDR1 is MNHEY and CDR2 SMNVEV (reference sequence). CDR3 length: 13 residues. DNA of the CDR3: TGTGCCAGCAGCCCCGGGGGGCGGGCTGGCTACACCTTC. The encoded protein is CASSPGGRAGYTF.

This chain's CDR3 is CASSLLMAGGDTQYF. For the CDR3, the DNA is TGTGCCAGCAGCTTACTCATGGCCGGGGGAGATACGCAGTATTTT. The chain carries TRBV7-9 and TRBJ2-3, with D perhaps TRBD2 (6 bases). CDR1 and CDR2 from the germline V gene are SEHNR and FQNEAQ (reference sequence). V lost 2 bases to trimming and J lost 5 bases, with 14 bases between them. This CDR3 comprises 15 residues.

The V gene is TRBV29-1, the J gene TRBJ1-2; D possibly corresponds to TRBD1 (5 bases). This CDR3 contains 12 residues. The germline gives CDR1 SQVTM, CDR2 ANQGSEA. V was shortened by 6 bases and J by 3 bases, with 11 bases between the two germline ends. For the CDR3, the DNA is TGCAGCGTGCAGGGATGGGACTATGGCTACACCTTC. Translation: CSVQGWDYGYTF.

As to this clone: Distinct nucleotide sequences in the sample also encode this CDR3. The chain recombines TRBV19 with TRBJ1-5, with D unresolved. The V gene lost 2 bases and the J gene lost 4 bases, with 6 bases spanning the gap. From germline, CDR1 is LNHDA and CDR2 SQIVND (reference sequence). CDR3 length: 13 residues. Here the CDR3 reads CASSIRGNQPQHF. The CDR3 bases are TGTGCCAGTAGTATAAGAGGGAATCAGCCCCAGCATTTT. Full variable domain (outside the CDR3, taken from reference TRBV19 and TRBJ1-5): DGGITQSPKYLFRKEGQNVTLSCEQNLNHDAMYWYRQDPGQGLRLIYYSQIVNDFQKGDIAEGYSVSREKKESFPLTVTSAQKNPTAFYLCASSIRGNQPQHFGDGTRLSIL.

The chain couples TRBV6-2 or TRBV6-3 to TRBJ1-3; D gene uncertain. Per the germline V gene, CDR1 is MNHEY and CDR2 is SVGEGT. The ends were cut back, 5 bases at V and 0 bases at J, with 8 bases in the middle. The CDR3 has 14 residues. CDR3 DNA sequence: TGTGCCAGCAGTGCCTCGGGCTCTGGAAACACCATATATTTT. Protein: CASSASGSGNTIYF.

The chain couples TRBV29-1 to TRBJ1-2; 7 nucleotides agree with TRBD1. The germline CDR1 and CDR2 sequences are SQVTM and ANQGSEA. V gave up 7 bases and J gave up 5 bases; unmatched junction bases: 4. This CDR3 contains 11 residues. The CDR3 bases are TGCAGCGGAAGGACAGGTTATGGCTACACCTTC. This gives the protein CSGRTGYGYTF.

The chain has TRBV27 and TRBJ2-2, with 8 bases aligning to TRBD1. Unmatched junction bases numbered 4, after V lost 6 bases and J lost 4 bases. The germline V gene encodes CDR1 MNHEY and CDR2 SMNVEV (reference sequence). This CDR3 spans 14 amino acids. CDR3 residues: CASRRTGSTGELFF. The CDR3 coding sequence is TGTGCCAGCAGAAGGACAGGGAGCACCGGGGAGCTGTTTTTT.